The TCR beta chain described here comes from a study of blood T cells in healthy people across ages. The CDR3 loop spans 15 amino acids. Germline assignment: CDR1 SGHTA and CDR2 FQGTGA. Regarding the study as a whole: Naive CD4+ cell counts and diversity both ran higher in long-lived than in aged donors.

This clonotype turned up a few times. Antigen specificity is unknown. The use of a sample-barcoded 5' primer and a J-beta primer mix characterized a second PCR of about 7 to 12 cycles. Each cDNA molecule was tagged by a template-switch adaptor with 12 random nucleotides. One entry per CDR3 protein results from TCRdb running MiXCR on the 5' RACE reads. The table has about 800,000 distinct CDR3 sequences, roughly 64% seen once. This TCR was sampled from a man aged 30 to 39 in good health. The specimen was blood. This chain joins TRBV7-3 and TRBJ2-4; 13 nucleotides line up with TRBD2. The J call may be incorrect, as the DNA end agrees better with TRBJ2-7. For the CDR3, the DNA is TGTGCCAGCAGCCCACTCGGACTAGCGGGAGACGAGCAGTACTTC. It specifies CASSPLGLAGDEQYF.